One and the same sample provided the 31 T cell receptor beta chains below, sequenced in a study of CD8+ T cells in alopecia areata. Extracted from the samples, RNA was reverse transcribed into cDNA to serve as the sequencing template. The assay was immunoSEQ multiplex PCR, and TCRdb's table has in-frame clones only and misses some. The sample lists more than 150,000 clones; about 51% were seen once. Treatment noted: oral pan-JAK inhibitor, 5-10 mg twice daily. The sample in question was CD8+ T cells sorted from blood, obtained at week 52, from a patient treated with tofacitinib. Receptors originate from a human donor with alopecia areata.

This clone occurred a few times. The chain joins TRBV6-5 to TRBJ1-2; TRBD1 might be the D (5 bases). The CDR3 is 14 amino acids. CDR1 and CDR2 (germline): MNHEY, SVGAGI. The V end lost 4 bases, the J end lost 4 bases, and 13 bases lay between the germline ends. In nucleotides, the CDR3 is TGTGCCAGCAGTTCTGGTCCAGGGCTCTATGGCTACACCTTC. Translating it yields CASSSGPGLYGYTF.

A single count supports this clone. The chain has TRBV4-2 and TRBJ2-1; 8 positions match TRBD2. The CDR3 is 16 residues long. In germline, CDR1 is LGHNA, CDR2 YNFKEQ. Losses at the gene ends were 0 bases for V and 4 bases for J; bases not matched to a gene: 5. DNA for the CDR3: TGTGCCAGCAGCCAAGATCAAGCGGGGGAGTACAATGAGCAGTTCTTC. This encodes CASSQDQAGEYNEQFF.

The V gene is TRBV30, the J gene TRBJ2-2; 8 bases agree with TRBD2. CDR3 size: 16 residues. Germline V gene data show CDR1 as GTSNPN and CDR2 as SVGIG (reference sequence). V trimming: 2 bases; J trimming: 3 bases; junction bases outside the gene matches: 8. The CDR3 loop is CAWSRRGGTYTGELFF. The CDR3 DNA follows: TGTGCCTGGAGTCGCCGCGGGGGGACCTACACCGGGGAGCTGTTTTTT.

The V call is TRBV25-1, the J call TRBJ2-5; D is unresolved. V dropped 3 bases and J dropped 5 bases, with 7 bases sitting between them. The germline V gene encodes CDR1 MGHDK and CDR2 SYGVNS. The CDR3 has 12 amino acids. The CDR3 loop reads CASSDGWETQYF. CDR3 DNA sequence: TGTGCCAGCAGTGACGGGTGGGAGACCCAGTACTTC.

CDR3 coding DNA: TGTGCCAGCAGCGTACAGGGAGGGAACACTGAAGCTTTCTTT. It specifies CASSVQGGNTEAFF. This chain uses TRBV7-2 with TRBJ1-1; maybe TRBD1 (6 bases). V lost 5 bases, J lost 1 base, and 11 bases lay in between. The CDR3 sequence is 14 residues long. CDR1 is SGHTA and CDR2 is FQGNSA in the germline V gene.

CDR3 sequence reads: CASSWSLADATGELFF. CDR3 nucleotides: TGTGCCAGCAGTTGGTCACTAGCGGATGCCACCGGGGAGCTGTTTTTT. V and J are TRBV27 and TRBJ2-2; 8 bases agree with TRBD2. The CDR3 contains 16 residues. The V gene end was trimmed by 4 bases and the J gene end by 4 bases; junction bases not matched to a gene: 8. Germline CDR1 is MNHEY and CDR2 is SMNVEV (reference sequence).

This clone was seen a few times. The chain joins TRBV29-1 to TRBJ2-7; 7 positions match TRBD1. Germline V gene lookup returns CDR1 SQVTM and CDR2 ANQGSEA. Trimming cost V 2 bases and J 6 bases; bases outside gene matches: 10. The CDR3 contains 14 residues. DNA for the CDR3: TGCAGCGTTGAATCCACAGGGGAAAATCTCGAGCAGTACTTC. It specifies CSVESTGENLEQYF.

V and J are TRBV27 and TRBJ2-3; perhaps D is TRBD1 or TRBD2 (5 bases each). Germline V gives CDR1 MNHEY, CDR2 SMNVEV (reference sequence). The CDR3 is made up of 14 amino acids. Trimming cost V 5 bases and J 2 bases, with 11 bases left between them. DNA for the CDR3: TGTGCCAGCAGTCCAAGAGGGGACACAGATACGCAGTATTTT. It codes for CASSPRGDTDTQYF.

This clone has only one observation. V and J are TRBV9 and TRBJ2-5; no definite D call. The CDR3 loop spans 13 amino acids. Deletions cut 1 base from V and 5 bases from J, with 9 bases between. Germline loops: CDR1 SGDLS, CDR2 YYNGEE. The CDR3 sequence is CASSVMGGETQYF. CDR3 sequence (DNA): TGTGCCAGCAGCGTAATGGGTGGTGAGACCCAGTACTTC.

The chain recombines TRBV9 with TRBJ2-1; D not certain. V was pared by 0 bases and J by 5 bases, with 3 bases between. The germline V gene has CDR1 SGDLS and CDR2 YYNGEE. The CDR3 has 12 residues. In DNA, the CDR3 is TGTGCCAGCAGCGTAGAGGACAATGAGCAGTTCTTC. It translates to CASSVEDNEQFF.

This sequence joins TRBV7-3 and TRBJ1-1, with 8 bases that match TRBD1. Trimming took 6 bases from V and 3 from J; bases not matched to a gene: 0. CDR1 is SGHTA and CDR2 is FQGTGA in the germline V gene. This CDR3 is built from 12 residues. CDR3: CASRTGDTEAFF. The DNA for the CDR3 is TGTGCCAGCAGGACAGGGGACACTGAAGCTTTCTTT. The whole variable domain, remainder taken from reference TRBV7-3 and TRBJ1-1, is GAGVSQTPSNKVTEKGKYVELRCDPISGHTALYWYRQSLGQGPEFLIYFQGTGAADDSGLPNDRFFAVRPEGSVSTLKIQRTERGDSAVYLCASRTGDTEAFFGQGTRLTVV.

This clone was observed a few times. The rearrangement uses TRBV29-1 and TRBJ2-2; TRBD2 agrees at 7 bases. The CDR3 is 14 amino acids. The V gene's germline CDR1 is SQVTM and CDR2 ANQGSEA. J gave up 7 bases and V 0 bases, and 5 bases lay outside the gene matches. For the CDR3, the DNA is TGCAGCGTTGAAGAGCGGGGGAAGGTCGGGGAGCTGTTTTTT. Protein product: CSVEERGKVGELFF.

CDR3 in amino acids: CASSEDNYYGYTF. CDR3 nucleotides: TGTGCCAGCAGTGAAGACAACTACTATGGCTACACCTTC. The chain has TRBV25-1 and TRBJ1-2; no reliable D call. Germline lookup yields CDR1 MGHDK and CDR2 SYGVNS. This CDR3 comprises 13 residues. V was pared by 2 bases and J by 3 bases, with 7 bases between.

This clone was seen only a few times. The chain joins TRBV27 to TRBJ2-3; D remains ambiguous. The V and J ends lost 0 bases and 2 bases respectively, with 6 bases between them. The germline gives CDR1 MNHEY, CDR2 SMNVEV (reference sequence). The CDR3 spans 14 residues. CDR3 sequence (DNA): TGTGCCAGCAGTTTATCTTCCGCCACAGATACGCAGTATTTT. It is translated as CASSLSSATDTQYF.

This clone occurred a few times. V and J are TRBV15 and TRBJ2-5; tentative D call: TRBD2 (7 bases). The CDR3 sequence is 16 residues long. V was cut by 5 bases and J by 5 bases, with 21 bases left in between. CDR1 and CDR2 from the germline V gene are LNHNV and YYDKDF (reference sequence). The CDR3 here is CATSGGSRGARETQYF. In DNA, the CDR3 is TGTGCCACCAGCGGAGGAAGCCGGGGGGCGCGGGAGACCCAGTACTTC.

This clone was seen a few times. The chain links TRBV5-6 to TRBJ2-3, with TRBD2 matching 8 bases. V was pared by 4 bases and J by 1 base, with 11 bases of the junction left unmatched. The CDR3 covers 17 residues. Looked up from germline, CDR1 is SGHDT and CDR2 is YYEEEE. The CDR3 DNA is TGTGCCAGCAGCCCCGGGAGAGCGGGGGTTCGCACAGATACGCAGTATTTT. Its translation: CASSPGRAGVRTDTQYF.

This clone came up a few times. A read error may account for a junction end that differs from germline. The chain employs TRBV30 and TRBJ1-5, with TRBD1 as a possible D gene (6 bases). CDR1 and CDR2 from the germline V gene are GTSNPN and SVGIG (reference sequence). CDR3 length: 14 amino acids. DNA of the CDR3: TGTGCCTGGAACCCAAGGGGGGGCGATCAGCCCCGGCATTTT. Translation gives CAWNPRGGDQPRHF.

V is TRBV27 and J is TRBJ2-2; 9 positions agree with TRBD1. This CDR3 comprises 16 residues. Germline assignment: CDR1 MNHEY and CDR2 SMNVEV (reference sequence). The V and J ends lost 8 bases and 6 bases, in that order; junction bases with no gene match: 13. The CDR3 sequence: CASHDVGTGSSGELFF. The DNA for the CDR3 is TGTGCCAGCCACGACGTCGGGACAGGGAGTTCCGGGGAGCTGTTTTTT.

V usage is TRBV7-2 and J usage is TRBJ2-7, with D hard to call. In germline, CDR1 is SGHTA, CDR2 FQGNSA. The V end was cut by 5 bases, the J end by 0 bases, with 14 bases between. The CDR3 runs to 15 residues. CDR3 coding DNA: TGTGCCAGCAGCCCTCATCCGAGTAGCTCCTACGAGCAGTACTTC. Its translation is CASSPHPSSSYEQYF.

Here the CDR3 DNA reads TGTGCCAGCAGCTCCCCGGGACAGGGGGCTTGGGGCTACACCTTC. This codes for CASSSPGQGAWGYTF. This chain joins TRBV7-9 and TRBJ1-2, with 12 nucleotides matching TRBD1. Losses at the gene ends were 4 bases for V and 8 bases for J; bases not matched to a gene: 8. The CDR3 extends over 15 amino acids. Germline V lookup: CDR1 SEHNR, CDR2 FQNEAQ (reference sequence).

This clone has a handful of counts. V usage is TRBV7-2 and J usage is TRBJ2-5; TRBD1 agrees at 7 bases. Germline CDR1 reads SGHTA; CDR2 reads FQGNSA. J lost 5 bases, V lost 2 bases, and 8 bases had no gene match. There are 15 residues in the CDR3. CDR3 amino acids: CASSLSGGDRETQYF. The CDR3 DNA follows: TGTGCCAGCAGCTTATCAGGGGGAGACAGGGAGACCCAGTACTTC.

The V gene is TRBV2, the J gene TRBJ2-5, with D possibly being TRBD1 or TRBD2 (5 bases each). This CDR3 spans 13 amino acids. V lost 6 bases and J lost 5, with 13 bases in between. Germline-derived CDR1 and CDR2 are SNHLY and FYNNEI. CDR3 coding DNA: TGTGCCAGCAGGGACTGGGGGATGGAGACCCAGTACTTC. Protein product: CASRDWGMETQYF. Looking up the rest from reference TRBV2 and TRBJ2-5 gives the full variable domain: EPEVTQTPSHQVTQMGQEVILRCVPISNHLYFYWYRQILGQKVEFLVSFYNNEISEKSEIFDDQFSVERPDGSNFTLKIRSTKLEDSAMYFCASRDWGMETQYFGPGTRLLVL.

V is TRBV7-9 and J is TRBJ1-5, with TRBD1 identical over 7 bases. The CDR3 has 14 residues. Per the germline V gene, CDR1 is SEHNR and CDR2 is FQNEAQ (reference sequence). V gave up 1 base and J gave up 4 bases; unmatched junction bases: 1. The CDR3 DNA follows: TGTGCCAGCAGCTTAGGCAGGGGGAATCAGCCCCAGCATTTT. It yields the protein CASSLGRGNQPQHF.

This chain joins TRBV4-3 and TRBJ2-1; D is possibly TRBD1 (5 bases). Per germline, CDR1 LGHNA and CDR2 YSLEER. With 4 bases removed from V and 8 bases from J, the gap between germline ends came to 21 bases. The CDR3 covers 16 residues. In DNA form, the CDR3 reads TGCGCCAGCAGCCCCCTGGACAATGCCGGTTTAGATGAGCAGTTCTTC. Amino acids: CASSPLDNAGLDEQFF.

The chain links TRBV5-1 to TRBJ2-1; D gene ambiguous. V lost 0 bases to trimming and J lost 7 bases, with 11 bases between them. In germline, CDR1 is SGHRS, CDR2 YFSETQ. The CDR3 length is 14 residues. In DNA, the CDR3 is TGCGCCAGCAGCTTGGTCGGTTGGCGAAATGAGCAGTTCTTC. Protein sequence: CASSLVGWRNEQFF.

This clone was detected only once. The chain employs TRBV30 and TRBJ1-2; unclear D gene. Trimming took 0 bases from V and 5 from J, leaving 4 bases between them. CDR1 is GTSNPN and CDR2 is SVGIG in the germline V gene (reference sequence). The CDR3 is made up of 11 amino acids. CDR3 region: CAWSVWYGYTF. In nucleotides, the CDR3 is TGTGCCTGGAGTGTATGGTATGGCTACACCTTC.

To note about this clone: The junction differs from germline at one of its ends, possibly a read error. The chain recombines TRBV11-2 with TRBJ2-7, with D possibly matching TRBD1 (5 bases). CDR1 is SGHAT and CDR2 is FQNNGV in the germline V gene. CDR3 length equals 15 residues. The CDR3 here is CASRLSNGATHEQHF. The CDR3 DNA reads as TGTGCCAGCAGACTTTCGAATGGGGCCACCCACGAGCAGCACTTC.

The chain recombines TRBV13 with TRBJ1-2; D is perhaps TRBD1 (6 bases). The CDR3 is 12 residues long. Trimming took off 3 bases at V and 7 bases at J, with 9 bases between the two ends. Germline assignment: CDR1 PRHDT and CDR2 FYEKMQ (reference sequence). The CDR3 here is CASSFSGAGYTF. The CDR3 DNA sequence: TGTGCCAGCAGCTTCTCAGGGGCTGGCTACACCTTC. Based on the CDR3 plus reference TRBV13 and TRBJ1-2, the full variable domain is AAGVIQSPRHLIKEKRETATLKCYPIPRHDTVYWYQQGPGQDPQFLISFYEKMQSDKGSIPDRFSAQQFSDYHSELNMSSLELGDSALYFCASSFSGAGYTFGSGTRLTVV.

For the CDR3, the DNA is TGTGCCAGCAACCATAAGAATAGGGACAATCAGCCCCAGCATTTT. This sequence encodes CASNHKNRDNQPQHF. V gene TRBV6-6 combines with J gene TRBJ1-5; D remains ambiguous. V lost 7 bases to trimming and J lost 3 bases, with 16 bases between them. The CDR3 totals 15 residues. The V gene's germline CDR1 is MNHNY and CDR2 SVGAGI (reference sequence).

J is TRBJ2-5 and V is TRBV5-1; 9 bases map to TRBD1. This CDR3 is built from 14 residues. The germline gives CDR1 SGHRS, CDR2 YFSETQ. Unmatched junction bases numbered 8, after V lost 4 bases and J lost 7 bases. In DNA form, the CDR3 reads TGCGCCAGCAGCCACCGGGACAGGGATACGACCCAGTACTTC. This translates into CASSHRDRDTTQYF.

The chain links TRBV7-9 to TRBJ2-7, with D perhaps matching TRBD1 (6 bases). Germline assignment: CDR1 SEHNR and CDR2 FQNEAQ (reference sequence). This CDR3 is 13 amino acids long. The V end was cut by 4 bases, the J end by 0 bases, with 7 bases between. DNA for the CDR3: TGTGCCAGCAGCTACAGGGTCTCCTACGAGCAGTACTTC. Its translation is CASSYRVSYEQYF.